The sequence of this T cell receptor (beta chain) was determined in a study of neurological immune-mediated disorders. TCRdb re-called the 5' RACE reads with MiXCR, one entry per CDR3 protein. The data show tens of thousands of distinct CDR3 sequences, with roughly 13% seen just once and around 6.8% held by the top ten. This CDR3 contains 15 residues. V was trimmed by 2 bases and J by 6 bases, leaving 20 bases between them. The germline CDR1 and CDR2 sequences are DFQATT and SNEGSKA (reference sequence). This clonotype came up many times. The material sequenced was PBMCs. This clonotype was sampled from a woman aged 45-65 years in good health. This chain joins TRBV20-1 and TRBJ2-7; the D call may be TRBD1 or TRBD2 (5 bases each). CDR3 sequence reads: CSARLDGTALGEQYF. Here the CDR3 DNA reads TGCAGTGCTAGACTTGACGGGACGGCGCTCGGCGAGCAGTACTTC.